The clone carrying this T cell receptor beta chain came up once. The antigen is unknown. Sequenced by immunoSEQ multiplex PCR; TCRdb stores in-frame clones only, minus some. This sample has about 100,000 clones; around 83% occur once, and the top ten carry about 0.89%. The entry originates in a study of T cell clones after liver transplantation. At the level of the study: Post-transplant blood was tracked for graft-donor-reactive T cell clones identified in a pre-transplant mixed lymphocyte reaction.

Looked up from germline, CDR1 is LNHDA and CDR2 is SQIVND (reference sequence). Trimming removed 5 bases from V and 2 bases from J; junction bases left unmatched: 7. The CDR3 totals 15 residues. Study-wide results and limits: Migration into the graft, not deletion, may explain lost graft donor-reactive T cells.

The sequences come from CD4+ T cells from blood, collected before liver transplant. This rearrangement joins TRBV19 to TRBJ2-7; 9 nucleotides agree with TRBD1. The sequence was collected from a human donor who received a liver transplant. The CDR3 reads CASSPGTGNPYEQYF. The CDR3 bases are TGTGCCAGTAGTCCCGGGACAGGGAACCCCTACGAGCAGTACTTC.